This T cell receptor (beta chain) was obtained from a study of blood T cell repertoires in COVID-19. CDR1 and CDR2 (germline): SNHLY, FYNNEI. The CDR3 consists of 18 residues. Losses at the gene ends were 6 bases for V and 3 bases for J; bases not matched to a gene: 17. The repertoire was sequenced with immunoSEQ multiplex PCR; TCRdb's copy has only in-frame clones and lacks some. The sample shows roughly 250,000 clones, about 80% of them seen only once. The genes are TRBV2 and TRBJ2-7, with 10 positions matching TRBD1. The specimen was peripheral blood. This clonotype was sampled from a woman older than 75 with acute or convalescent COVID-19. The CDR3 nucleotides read TGTGCCAGCAGGAGGGACGTCCCGGGACAGGGGAATATCTACGAGCAGTACTTC. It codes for CASRRDVPGQGNIYEQYF.